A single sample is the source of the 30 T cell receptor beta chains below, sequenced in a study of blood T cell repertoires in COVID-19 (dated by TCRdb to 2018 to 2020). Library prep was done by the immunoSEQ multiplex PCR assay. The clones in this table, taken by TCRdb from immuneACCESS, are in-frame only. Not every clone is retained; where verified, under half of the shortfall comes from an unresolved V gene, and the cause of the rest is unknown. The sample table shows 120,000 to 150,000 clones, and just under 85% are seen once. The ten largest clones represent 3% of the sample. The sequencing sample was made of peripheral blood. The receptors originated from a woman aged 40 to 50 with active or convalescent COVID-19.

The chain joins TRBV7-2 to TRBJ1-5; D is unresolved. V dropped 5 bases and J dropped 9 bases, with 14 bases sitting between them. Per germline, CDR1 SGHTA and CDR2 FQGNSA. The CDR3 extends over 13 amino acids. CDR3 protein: CASSRNGVSPQHF. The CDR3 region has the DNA TGTGCCAGCAGCCGGAACGGGGTATCGCCCCAGCATTTT.

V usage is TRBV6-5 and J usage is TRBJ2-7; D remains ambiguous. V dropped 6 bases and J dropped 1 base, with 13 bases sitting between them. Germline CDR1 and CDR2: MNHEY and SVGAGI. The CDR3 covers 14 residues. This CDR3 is CASRNPRSSYEQYF. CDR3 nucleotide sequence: TGTGCCAGCAGGAATCCGAGGAGTTCCTACGAGCAGTACTTC.

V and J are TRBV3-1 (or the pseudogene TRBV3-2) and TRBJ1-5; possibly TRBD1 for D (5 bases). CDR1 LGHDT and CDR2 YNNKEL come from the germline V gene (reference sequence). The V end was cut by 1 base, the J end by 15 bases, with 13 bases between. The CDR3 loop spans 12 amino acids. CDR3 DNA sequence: TGTGCCAGCAGCCAAGGGAACAGGCCCGCGCATTTT. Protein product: CASSQGNRPAHF.

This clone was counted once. The CDR3 region has the DNA TGTGCCAGCAGCGTAGTGGCTGGTGAGCAGTTCTTC. Translated, it gives CASSVVAGEQFF. The rearrangement uses TRBV9 and TRBJ2-1; no reliable D call. V was cut by 0 bases and J by 9 bases, with 7 bases left in between. The CDR3 totals 12 residues. From germline, CDR1 is SGDLS and CDR2 YYNGEE.

The CDR3 protein is CASSPKRRTGGNQGYTF. In DNA form, the CDR3 reads TGTGCCAGCAGCCCAAAGCGGAGGACAGGGGGTAATCAGGGCTACACCTTC. V and J are TRBV7-9 and TRBJ1-2; 10 bases line up with TRBD1. V lost 5 bases to trimming and J lost 8 bases; unmatched junction nucleotides: 17. CDR3 length: 17 amino acids. Per germline, CDR1 SEHNR and CDR2 FQNEAQ (reference sequence).

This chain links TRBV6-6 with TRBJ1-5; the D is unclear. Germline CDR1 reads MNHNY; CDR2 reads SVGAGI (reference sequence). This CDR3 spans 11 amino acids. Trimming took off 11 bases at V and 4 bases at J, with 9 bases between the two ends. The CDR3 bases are TGTGCCGCTCGGGAGAATCAGCCCCAGCATTTT. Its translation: CAARENQPQHF.

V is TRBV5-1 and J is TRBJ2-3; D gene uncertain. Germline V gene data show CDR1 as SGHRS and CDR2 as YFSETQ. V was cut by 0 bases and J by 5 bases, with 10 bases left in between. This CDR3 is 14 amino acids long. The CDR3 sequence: CASSLAENRDTQYF. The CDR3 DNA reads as TGCGCCAGCAGCTTGGCAGAGAACAGAGATACGCAGTATTTT.

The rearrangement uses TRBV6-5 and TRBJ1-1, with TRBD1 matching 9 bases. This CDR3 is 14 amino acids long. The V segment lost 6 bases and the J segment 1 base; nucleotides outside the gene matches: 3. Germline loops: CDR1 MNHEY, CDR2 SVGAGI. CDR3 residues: CASSPDRGNTEAFF. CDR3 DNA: TGTGCCAGCAGCCCGGACAGGGGGAACACTGAAGCTTTCTTT.

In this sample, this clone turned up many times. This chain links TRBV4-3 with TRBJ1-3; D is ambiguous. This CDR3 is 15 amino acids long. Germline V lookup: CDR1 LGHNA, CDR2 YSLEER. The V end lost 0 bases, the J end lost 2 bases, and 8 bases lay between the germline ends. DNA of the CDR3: TGCGCCAGCAGCCAAGACGGTCTCCCTGGAAACACCATATATTTT. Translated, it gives CASSQDGLPGNTIYF.

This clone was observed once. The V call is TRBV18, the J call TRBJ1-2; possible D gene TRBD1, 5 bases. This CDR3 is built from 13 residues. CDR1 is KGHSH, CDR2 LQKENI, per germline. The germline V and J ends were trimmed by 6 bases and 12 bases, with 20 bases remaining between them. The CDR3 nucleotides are TGTGCCAGCTCCCAAAGCGGGACTGGGAGCGACACCTTC. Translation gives CASSQSGTGSDTF. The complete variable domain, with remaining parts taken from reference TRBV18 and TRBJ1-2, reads NAGVMQNPRHLVRRRGQEARLRCSPMKGHSHVYWYRQLPEEGLKFMVYLQKENIIDESGMPKERFSAEFPKEGPSILRIQQVVRGDSAAYFCASSQSGTGSDTFGSGTRLTVV.

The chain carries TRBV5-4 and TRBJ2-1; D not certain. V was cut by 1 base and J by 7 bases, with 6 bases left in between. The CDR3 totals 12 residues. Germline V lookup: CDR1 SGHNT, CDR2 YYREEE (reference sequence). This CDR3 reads CASSLIANEQFF. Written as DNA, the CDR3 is TGTGCCAGCAGCTTGATAGCAAATGAGCAGTTCTTC.

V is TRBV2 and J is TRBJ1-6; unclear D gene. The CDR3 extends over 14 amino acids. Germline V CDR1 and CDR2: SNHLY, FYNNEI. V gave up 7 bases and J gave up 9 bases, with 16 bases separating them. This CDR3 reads CASTAGIPLSPLHF. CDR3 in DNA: TGTGCCAGCACCGCCGGGATTCCCCTTTCACCCCTCCACTTT.

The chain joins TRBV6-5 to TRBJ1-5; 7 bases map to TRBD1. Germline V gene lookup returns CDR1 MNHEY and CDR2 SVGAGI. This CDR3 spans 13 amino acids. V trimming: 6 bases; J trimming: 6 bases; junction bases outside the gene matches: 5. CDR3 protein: CASSDRESQPQHF. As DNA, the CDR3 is TGTGCCAGCAGCGACAGGGAGTCTCAGCCCCAGCATTTT.

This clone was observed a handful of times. CDR3 sequence: CASRYNRGSYEQYF. CDR3 nucleotides: TGTGCCAGTAGATATAACAGGGGGTCCTACGAGCAGTACTTC. The genes are TRBV19 and TRBJ2-7, with TRBD1 matching over 8 bases. V was pared by 6 bases and J by 1 base, with 5 bases of the junction left unmatched. This CDR3 has 14 amino acids. The germline gives CDR1 LNHDA, CDR2 SQIVND (reference sequence).

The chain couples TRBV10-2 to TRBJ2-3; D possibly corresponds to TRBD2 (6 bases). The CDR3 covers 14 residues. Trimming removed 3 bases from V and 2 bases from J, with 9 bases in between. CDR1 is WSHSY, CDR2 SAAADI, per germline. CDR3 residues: CASSDAGFTDTQYF. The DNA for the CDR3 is TGCGCCAGCAGTGACGCGGGATTCACAGATACGCAGTATTTT.

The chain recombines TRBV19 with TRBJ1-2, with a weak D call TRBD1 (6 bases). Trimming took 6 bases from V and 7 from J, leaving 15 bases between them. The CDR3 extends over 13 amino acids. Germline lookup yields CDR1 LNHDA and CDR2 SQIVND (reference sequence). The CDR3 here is CASSRGTFPGYTF. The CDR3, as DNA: TGTGCCAGTAGCCGAGGGACATTCCCTGGCTACACCTTC.

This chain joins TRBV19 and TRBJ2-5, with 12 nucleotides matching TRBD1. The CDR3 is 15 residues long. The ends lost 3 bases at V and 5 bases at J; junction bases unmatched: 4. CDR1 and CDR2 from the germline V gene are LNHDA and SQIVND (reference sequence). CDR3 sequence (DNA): TGTGCCAGTAGTATGGGGACAGGGGGCGCCGAGACCCAGTACTTC. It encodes CASSMGTGGAETQYF.

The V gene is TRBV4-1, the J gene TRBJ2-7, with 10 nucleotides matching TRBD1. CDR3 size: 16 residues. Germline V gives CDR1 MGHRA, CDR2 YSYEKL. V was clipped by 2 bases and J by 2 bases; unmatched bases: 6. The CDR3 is CASSQRQGQGTYEQYF. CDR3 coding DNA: TGCGCCAGCAGCCAAAGACAGGGACAGGGGACCTACGAGCAGTACTTC.

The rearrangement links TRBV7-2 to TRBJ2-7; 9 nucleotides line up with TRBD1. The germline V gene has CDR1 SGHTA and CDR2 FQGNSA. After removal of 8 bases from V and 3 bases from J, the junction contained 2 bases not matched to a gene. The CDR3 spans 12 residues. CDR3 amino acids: CASGTGLYEQYF. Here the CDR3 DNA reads TGTGCCAGCGGGACAGGGCTCTACGAGCAGTACTTC.

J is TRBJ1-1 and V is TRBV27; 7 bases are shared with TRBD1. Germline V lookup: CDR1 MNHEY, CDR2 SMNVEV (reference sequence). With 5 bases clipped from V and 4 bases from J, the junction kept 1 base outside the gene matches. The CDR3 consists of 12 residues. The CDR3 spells CASSPGGTEAFF. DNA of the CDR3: TGTGCCAGCAGTCCAGGGGGCACTGAAGCTTTCTTT.

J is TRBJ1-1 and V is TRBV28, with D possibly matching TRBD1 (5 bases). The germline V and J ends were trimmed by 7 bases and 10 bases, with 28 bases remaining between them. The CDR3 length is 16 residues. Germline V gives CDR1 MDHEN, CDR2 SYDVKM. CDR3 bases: TGTGCCAGCACCCCCTGGGGGGTGGGTTCCGGGCTGGTAGCTTTCTTT. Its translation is CASTPWGVGSGLVAFF.

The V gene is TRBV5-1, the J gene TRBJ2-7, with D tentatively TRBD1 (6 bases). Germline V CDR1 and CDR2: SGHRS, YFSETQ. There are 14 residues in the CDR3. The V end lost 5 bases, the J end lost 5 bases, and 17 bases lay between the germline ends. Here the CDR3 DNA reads TGCGCCAGCAGAATTCAGGGGTTGACTAACGAGCAGTACTTC. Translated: CASRIQGLTNEQYF.

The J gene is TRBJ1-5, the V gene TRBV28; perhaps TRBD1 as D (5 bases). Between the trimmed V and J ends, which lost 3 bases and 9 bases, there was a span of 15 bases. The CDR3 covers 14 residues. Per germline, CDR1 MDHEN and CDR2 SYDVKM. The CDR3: CASSLEGTPWPQHF. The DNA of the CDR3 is TGTGCCAGCAGTTTGGAGGGGACCCCCTGGCCCCAGCATTTT.

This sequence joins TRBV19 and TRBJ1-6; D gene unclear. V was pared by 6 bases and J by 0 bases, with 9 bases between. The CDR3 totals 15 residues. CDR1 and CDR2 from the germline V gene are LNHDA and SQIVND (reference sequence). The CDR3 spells CASSPSTSYNSPLHF. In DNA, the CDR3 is TGTGCCAGTAGCCCGAGTACCTCCTATAATTCACCCCTCCACTTT. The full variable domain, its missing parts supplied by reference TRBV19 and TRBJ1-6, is DGGITQSPKYLFRKEGQNVTLSCEQNLNHDAMYWYRQDPGQGLRLIYYSQIVNDFQKGDIAEGYSVSREKKESFPLTVTSAQKNPTAFYLCASSPSTSYNSPLHFGNGTRLTVT.

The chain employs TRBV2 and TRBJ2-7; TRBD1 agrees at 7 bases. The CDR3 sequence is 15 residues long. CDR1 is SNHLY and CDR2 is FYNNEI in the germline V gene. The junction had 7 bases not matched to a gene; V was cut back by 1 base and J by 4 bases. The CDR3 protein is CASSEDQGTVYEQYF. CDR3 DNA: TGTGCCAGCAGTGAAGACCAGGGGACAGTGTACGAGCAGTACTTC. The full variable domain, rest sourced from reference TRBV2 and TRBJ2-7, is EPEVTQTPSHQVTQMGQEVILRCVPISNHLYFYWYRQILGQKVEFLVSFYNNEISEKSEIFDDQFSVERPDGSNFTLKIRSTKLEDSAMYFCASSEDQGTVYEQYFGPGTRLTVT.

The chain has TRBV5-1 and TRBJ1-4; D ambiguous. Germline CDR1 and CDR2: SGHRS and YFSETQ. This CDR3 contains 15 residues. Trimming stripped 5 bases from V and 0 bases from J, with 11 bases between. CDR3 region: CASSSTAATNEKLFF. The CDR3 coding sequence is TGCGCCAGCAGTTCCACAGCGGCAACTAATGAAAAACTGTTTTTT.

CDR3 sequence: CASSLGGFTGELFF. CDR3 bases: TGTGCCAGCAGCCTAGGAGGGTTCACCGGGGAGCTGTTTTTT. The chain employs TRBV7-2 and TRBJ2-2, with a possible D match to TRBD2 (6 bases). Trimming cost V 5 bases and J 4 bases, with 11 bases left between them. CDR1 and CDR2 from the germline V gene are SGHTA and FQGNSA. The CDR3 loop spans 14 amino acids.

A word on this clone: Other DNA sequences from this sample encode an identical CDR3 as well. The CDR3 DNA is TGTGCCAGCAGTTTAGGGCCACCATATGGCTACACCTTC. Protein: CASSLGPPYGYTF. The chain employs TRBV28 and TRBJ1-2; D is ambiguous. Germline loops: CDR1 MDHEN, CDR2 SYDVKM. The CDR3 spans 13 residues. Trimming removed 2 bases from V and 5 bases from J, with 9 bases in between.

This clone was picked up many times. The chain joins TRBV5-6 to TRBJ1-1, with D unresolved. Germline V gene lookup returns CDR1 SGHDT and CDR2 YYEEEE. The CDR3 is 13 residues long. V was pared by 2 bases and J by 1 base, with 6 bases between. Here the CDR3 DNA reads TGTGCCAGCAGCTTTCGGGGGAACACTGAAGCTTTCTTT. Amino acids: CASSFRGNTEAFF.

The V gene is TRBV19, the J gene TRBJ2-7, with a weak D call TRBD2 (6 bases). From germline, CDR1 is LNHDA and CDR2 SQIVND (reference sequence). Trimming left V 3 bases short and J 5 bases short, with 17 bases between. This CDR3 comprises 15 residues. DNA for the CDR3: TGTGCCAGTAGTATGTCGCGCGGGGTCGTCGACGAGCAGTACTTC. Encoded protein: CASSMSRGVVDEQYF.